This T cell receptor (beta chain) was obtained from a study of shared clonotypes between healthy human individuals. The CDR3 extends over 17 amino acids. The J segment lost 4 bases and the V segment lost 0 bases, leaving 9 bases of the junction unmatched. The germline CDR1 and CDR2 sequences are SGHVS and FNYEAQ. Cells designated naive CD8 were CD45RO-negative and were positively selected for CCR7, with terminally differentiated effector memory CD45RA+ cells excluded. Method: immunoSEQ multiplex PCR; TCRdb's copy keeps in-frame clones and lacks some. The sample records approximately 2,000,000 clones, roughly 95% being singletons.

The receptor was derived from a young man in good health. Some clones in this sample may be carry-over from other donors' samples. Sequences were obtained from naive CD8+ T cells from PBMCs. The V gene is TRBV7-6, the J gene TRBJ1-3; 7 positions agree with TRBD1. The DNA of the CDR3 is TGTGCCAGCAGCTTAGCCGCCTCCGGGACAGCAGGAAACACCATATATTTT. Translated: CASSLAASGTAGNTIYF.